Below, 25 T cell receptor beta chains from the same sample are listed, as sequenced in a study of blood T cell repertoires in COVID-19. Repertoires were generated with immunoSEQ multiplex PCR, while TCRdb's copy carries only in-frame clones and drops some. The table records over 250,000 clones, 90% of them present only once. Sequencing was performed on PBMCs or T cells enriched from blood (not recorded which). All receptors derive from a man in his sixties who had recovered from COVID-19.

The V gene is TRBV30, the J gene TRBJ2-1; possible D gene TRBD1, 5 bases. There are 13 residues in the CDR3. The V and J ends lost 5 bases and 4 bases respectively, with 12 bases between them. Germline CDR1 is GTSNPN and CDR2 is SVGIG (reference sequence). The CDR3 loop is CAWGNAGYNEQFF. CDR3 DNA sequence: TGTGCCTGGGGCAATGCAGGGTACAATGAGCAGTTCTTC.

The chain uses TRBV14 and TRBJ2-1; the D is unclear. V was cut by 4 bases and J by 10 bases, with 14 bases left in between. The CDR3 contains 13 residues. Germline V CDR1 and CDR2: SGHDN, FVKESK. CDR3 coding DNA: TGTGCCAGCAGCCCAGACTTACTGGGCGAGCAGTTCTTC. The encoded protein is CASSPDLLGEQFF.

The genes are TRBV2 and TRBJ2-1; D not resolved. The V and J ends lost 6 bases and 9 bases respectively, with 12 bases between them. The germline gives CDR1 SNHLY, CDR2 FYNNEI. There are 12 residues in the CDR3. Written as DNA, the CDR3 is TGTGCCAGCAGAGCCACTTCTGGTGAGCAGTTCTTC. This gives the protein CASRATSGEQFF.

The chain carries TRBV29-1 and TRBJ1-1, with TRBD1 identical over 7 bases. The CDR3 consists of 13 residues. The V segment lost 5 bases and the J segment 7 bases; nucleotides outside the gene matches: 10. Germline CDR1 SQVTM, CDR2 ANQGSEA. The CDR3 bases are TGCAGCGTTCTCACTGACAGGGTGGGTGAAGCTTTCTTT. It codes for CSVLTDRVGEAFF.

V usage is TRBV6-2 or TRBV6-3 and J usage is TRBJ2-1; 9 bases align to TRBD2. The germline CDR1 and CDR2 sequences are MNHEY and SVGEGT. The CDR3 is 19 amino acids. The V and J ends lost 0 bases and 5 bases, in that order; junction bases with no gene match: 14. CDR3 loop: CASSYSTTKGTSNNNEQFF. The CDR3 nucleotides read TGTGCCAGCAGTTACTCAACTACGAAAGGGACTAGCAATAACAATGAGCAGTTCTTC.

This clone was observed at least ten times. CDR3 sequence: CASSQLSRGITYNSPLHF. The CDR3 region has the DNA TGTGCCAGCAGCCAATTAAGCAGGGGCATCACCTATAATTCACCCCTCCACTTT. The genes are TRBV14 and TRBJ1-6; weak D call: TRBD1 (6 bases). The CDR3 totals 18 residues. CDR1 SGHDN and CDR2 FVKESK come from the germline V gene. V lost 2 bases to trimming and J lost 2 bases, with 16 bases between them.

The rearrangement links TRBV4-1 to TRBJ1-2; D is unresolved. Germline CDR1 and CDR2: MGHRA and YSYEKL. Trimming left V 1 base short and J 7 bases short, with 16 bases between. CDR3 length: 15 amino acids. CDR3 region: CASSQGTSDGFGYTF. The CDR3 bases are TGCGCCAGCAGCCAAGGAACCTCAGATGGTTTTGGCTACACCTTC.

This chain uses TRBV6-5 with TRBJ1-1; D not resolved. This CDR3 spans 15 amino acids. Between the trimmed V and J ends, which lost 4 bases and 0 bases, there was a span of 12 bases. Germline CDR1 is MNHEY and CDR2 is SVGAGI. CDR3 protein: CASSSRGSMNTEAFF. As DNA, the CDR3 is TGTGCCAGCAGTTCAAGAGGGTCCATGAACACTGAAGCTTTCTTT.

The chain has TRBV15 and TRBJ1-5, with D unresolved. Trimming took off 1 base at V and 3 bases at J, with 7 bases between the two ends. From germline, CDR1 is LNHNV and CDR2 YYDKDF (reference sequence). This CDR3 has 14 amino acids. CDR3 amino acids: CATSRVAANQPQHF. The CDR3 DNA reads as TGTGCCACCAGCAGAGTTGCGGCCAATCAGCCCCAGCATTTT.

The chain uses TRBV7-8 and TRBJ2-7; D is undetermined. V was shortened by 0 bases and J by 6 bases, with 18 bases between the two germline ends. Per the germline V gene, CDR1 is SGHVS and CDR2 is FQNEAQ. The CDR3 sequence is 16 residues long. The CDR3, as DNA: TGTGCCAGCAGCTTAGCTAACCGGGTCAGAGGATCCGAGCAGTACTTC. It is translated as CASSLANRVRGSEQYF. Combining the CDR3 with reference TRBV7-8 and TRBJ2-7 gives the whole variable domain GAGVSQSPRYKVAKRGQDVALRCDPISGHVSLFWYQQALGQGPEFLTYFQNEAQLDKSGLPSDRFFAERPEGSVSTLKIQRTQQEDSAVYLCASSLANRVRGSEQYFGPGTRLTVT.

This rearrangement joins TRBV4-2 to TRBJ1-5; weak D call: TRBD1 (6 bases). This CDR3 comprises 15 residues. Trimming shortened V by 5 bases and J by 8 bases, and 19 bases separated the two germline ends. Germline V gene sequence: CDR1 LGHNA, CDR2 YNFKEQ. CDR3 residues: CASSTGVGGGEPQHF. In DNA, the CDR3 is TGTGCCAGCAGCACAGGAGTGGGAGGGGGAGAGCCCCAGCATTTT.

J is TRBJ2-1 and V is TRBV3-1 (or the pseudogene TRBV3-2); TRBD2 is a possible D gene (5 bases). Trimming took 2 bases from V and 6 from J, leaving 14 bases between them. CDR3 length: 15 amino acids. The germline gives CDR1 LGHDT, CDR2 YNNKEL (reference sequence). The CDR3 DNA is TGTGCCAGCAGCCAACTGGGAGTGGATCGCAATGAGCAGTTCTTC. It specifies CASSQLGVDRNEQFF.

CDR3 nucleotides: TGTGCCAGCGACTCCGGGACAGGGTTTCGAAGAAACTCTGGAAACACCATATATTTT. It specifies CASDSGTGFRRNSGNTIYF. The chain carries TRBV7-9 and TRBJ1-3; 9 bases are a match to TRBD1. Germline CDR1 is SEHNR and CDR2 is FQNEAQ (reference sequence). The CDR3 is made up of 19 amino acids. V lost 8 bases and J lost 0; bases outside the gene matches: 17.

This clone was recorded once. The chain carries TRBV14 and TRBJ2-5; TRBD1 matches 9 bases. Trimming at V came to 3 bases and at J to 4 bases, leaving 6 bases not matched to a gene. The CDR3 runs 15 residues. Germline V lookup: CDR1 SGHDN, CDR2 FVKESK. This CDR3 is CASSQLGQGRETQYF. The DNA for the CDR3 is TGTGCCAGCAGCCAGCTGGGACAGGGCCGAGAGACCCAGTACTTC.

V gene TRBV19 combines with J gene TRBJ2-2, with D perhaps TRBD1 (5 bases). The CDR3 runs 12 residues. Trimming left V 10 bases short and J 6 bases short, with 12 bases between. The germline gives CDR1 LNHDA, CDR2 SQIVND (reference sequence). The CDR3 DNA reads as TGTGCCACCCATGCGACAGCCGGGGAGCTGTTTTTT. It is translated as CATHATAGELFF.

The chain links TRBV5-4 to TRBJ1-2; D remains ambiguous. The V gene lost 4 bases and the J gene lost 4 bases, with 20 bases spanning the gap. There are 16 residues in the CDR3. From germline, CDR1 is SGHNT and CDR2 YYREEE (reference sequence). This CDR3 is CASSTSQIRPTYGYTF. In DNA, the CDR3 is TGTGCCAGCAGCACCTCACAGATCCGGCCAACCTATGGCTACACCTTC.

The chain joins TRBV6-6 to TRBJ1-2; no reliable D call. Between the trimmed V and J ends, which lost 6 bases and 2 bases, there was a span of 13 bases. There are 14 residues in the CDR3. Germline CDR1 MNHNY, CDR2 SVGAGI (reference sequence). The CDR3 region has the DNA TGTGCCAGCAGCTCAAGATCGACAAACTATGGCTACACCTTC. Its translation: CASSSRSTNYGYTF.

This clone was picked up one time. The V gene is TRBV5-4, the J gene TRBJ2-5; TRBD2 matches at 10 bases. V gave up 6 bases and J gave up 5 bases; unmatched junction bases: 13. Germline CDR1 and CDR2: SGHNT and YYREEE (reference sequence). The CDR3 contains 16 residues. CDR3 DNA sequence: TGTGCCAGCAAGCCTAGCGGGAGTATCGTGGGGGAGACCCAGTACTTC. This translates into CASKPSGSIVGETQYF.

The chain uses TRBV29-1 and TRBJ2-1, with D possibly matching TRBD1 (5 bases). The germline CDR1 and CDR2 sequences are SQVTM and ANQGSEA. The CDR3 is made up of 11 amino acids. V was trimmed by 6 bases and J by 9 bases, leaving 12 bases between them. The chain's CDR3 is CSVTRQREQFF. Here the CDR3 DNA reads TGCAGCGTAACCAGACAGCGTGAGCAGTTCTTC.

The V gene is TRBV11-2, the J gene TRBJ2-3; D is unclear. V was shortened by 2 bases and J by 1 base, with 4 bases between the two germline ends. CDR3 length equals 13 residues. From germline, CDR1 is SGHAT and CDR2 FQNNGV. In DNA, the CDR3 is TGTGCCAGCAGCTTATATCGCACAGATACGCAGTATTTT. This translates into CASSLYRTDTQYF.

The chain joins TRBV6-2 or TRBV6-3 to TRBJ1-1; D remains ambiguous. This CDR3 has 12 amino acids. Trimming left V 4 bases short and J 7 bases short, with 10 bases between. CDR1 and CDR2 from the germline V gene are MNHEY and SVGEGT. CDR3 residues: CASSSNPVEAFF. Written as DNA, the CDR3 is TGTGCCAGCAGTTCCAATCCAGTTGAAGCTTTCTTT.

The rearrangement joins TRBV7-2 to TRBJ1-3; D gene unclear. Germline V gene lookup returns CDR1 SGHTA and CDR2 FQGNSA. The V end was cut by 4 bases, the J end by 0 bases, with 10 bases between. The CDR3 loop spans 15 amino acids. The CDR3, as DNA: TGTGCCAGCAGCTGGTCCGGGAACTCTGGAAACACCATATATTTT. Its protein product is CASSWSGNSGNTIYF.

The chain carries TRBV5-8 and TRBJ1-2; possible D gene TRBD1, 6 bases. Germline CDR1 SGHTS, CDR2 YDEGEE. Trimming pared 2 bases from V and 4 bases from J, leaving 12 bases between. This CDR3 has 14 amino acids. The CDR3 DNA is TGTGCCAGCAGCTTCGGGGGGCGCGGCTATGGCTACACCTTC. Residues: CASSFGGRGYGYTF. Full variable domain (missing parts from reference TRBV5-8 and TRBJ1-2): EAGVTQSPTHLIKTRGQQATLRCSPISGHTSVYWYQQALGLGLQFLLWYDEGEERNRGNFPPRFSGRQFPNYSSELNVNALELEDSALYLCASSFGGRGYGYTFGSGTRLTVV.

The rearrangement uses TRBV19 and TRBJ2-1; 14 bases align to TRBD2. Unmatched junction bases numbered 8, after V lost 5 bases and J lost 8 bases. CDR1 LNHDA and CDR2 SQIVND come from the germline V gene (reference sequence). This CDR3 is built from 16 residues. The CDR3 loop is CASSLRLAGGPDEQFF. In DNA form, the CDR3 reads TGTGCCAGTAGTTTAAGACTAGCGGGAGGGCCTGATGAGCAGTTCTTC.

This clone was seen a few times. The chain combines TRBV18 with TRBJ1-6; D remains ambiguous. Germline CDR1 reads KGHSH; CDR2 reads LQKENI. This CDR3 is built from 15 residues. Trimming removed 2 bases from V and 5 bases from J, with 10 bases in between. The CDR3 protein is CASSPMGGNNSPLHF. In DNA form, the CDR3 reads TGTGCCAGCTCACCAATGGGAGGGAATAATTCACCCCTCCACTTT.